The following is a T cell receptor beta chain sequence with its context. Its antigen is currently not known. A read error may explain this, as a much larger clone is one base away. According to the germline V gene, CDR1 reads MRHNA and CDR2 reads SNTAGT. There are 16 amino acids in the CDR3, from cysteine to phenylalanine inclusive. Only the CDR3 part of the read is kept: 48 bases, read in frame from the first base. The sample originates from a study of blood T cells in healthy people across ages (dated by TCRdb to the mid-2010s). Context from the whole study: In model experiments, template switching captured roughly one uniquely barcoded TCR beta cDNA molecule for every two T cells. Donors of different ages were randomly distributed across sequencing lanes to avoid experimental bias. The donors were split into four age groups: young (average around 15 years), middle-aged (39), aged (about 56) and long-lived (about 82). Using deep sequencing normalized with unique cDNA molecular identifiers, the study measured how TCR beta repertoire diversity changes with age. Using the same blood draw, the study looked at two additional independent replicas of 1 million unique cDNA reads for two donors, one aged 18 to 30 and the other aged 80 or older. What the work shows at the level of the full study, not this receptor alone: Total diversity estimates from one million sequenced T cells were considered lower bounds and underestimates. As age increased, observed TCR beta diversity per million T cells dropped in a roughly linear way, and a significant reduction was already evident by age about 40. Observed TCR beta diversity correlated strongly with the percentage of naive T cells measured by flow cytometry. The CMV infection status of donors was not known, potentially confounding age-related changes in expanded clonotypes. Conclusive comparison of naive and antigen-experienced compartments was prevented by the profiling of bulk unsorted PBMCs. Compared with the aged group, more naive CD4+ T cells, fewer expanded clones and increased TCR diversity were shown by the long-lived group, suggesting age selection.

Systemically healthy Caucasian individuals from Russia, 39 in total and aged about 6 to 100 years, were included as donors. Each donor gave 9 to 10 milliliters of peripheral blood, collected into EDTA-treated Vacutainer tubes. Ficoll-Paque density-gradient centrifugation was used to isolate PBMCs, with at least 7 million obtained per sample. Trizol reagent was used to extract total RNA from the PBMCs, yielding at least 5.5 micrograms per sample. The percentages of naive CD45RAhigh/CD27high T cells were determined by flow cytometry on a PBMC aliquot from every donor. Receptors were amplified or captured by 5' RACE. Sequenced on an Illumina HiSeq 2500. A second PCR of about 6 to 11 cycles was performed with a sample-barcoded 5' primer and a J-beta primer mix. A template-switch 5' adaptor carrying 12 random nucleotides introduced a unique molecular identifier onto each TCR beta cDNA molecule. Each sample yielded at least 2.5 million CDR3-containing paired-end reads. First-strand cDNA synthesis was performed from all RNA using the Mint cDNA synthesis kit, with priming by a TRBC-specific oligonucleotide. After uracil-DNA glycosylase treatment, a first 18-cycle PCR used universal primers M1SS and BC2_uni_R on all cDNA. Per the authors' processing: For normalization, 1 million high-quality reads were randomly selected from each sample, with every read carrying a distinct molecular identifier. Instead of being binned into consensus sequences, reads that shared molecular identifiers were thrown out. MiTCR, set to a Q25 quality threshold and the strictest error-elimination algorithm, was used for CDR3 identification, clonotype clustering and error correction. A nonparametric unseen species model with Euler transformation was used to estimate a lower bound on total TCR beta diversity. The raw public reads went through TCRdb reprocessing: fastp at Q25, MiXCR clone calling, in-frame beta chains kept. Every distinct CDR3 protein forms one entry, paired with its most common genes and DNA. It is TCRdb's table, rather than the study itself, that gives the V and J calls and clone size. This sample gives 550,000 to 800,000 distinct CDR3 sequences in total; less than 40% of them show up just once. 15% of the sample goes to the ten largest clones.

The chain was built from TRBV6-4 and TRBJ2-7; TRBD1 could be the D gene, as 5 bases match. Sample: blood. The origin of this receptor is a woman aged 80 or older in good health. Donor details come from another sample of the same person, matched by shared clones. Here is the DNA: TGTACCAGCAGTGACTCGATCCAGGGTTTAGTCTACGAGCAGTACTTC. Translated, it reads CTSSDSIQGLVYEQYF.